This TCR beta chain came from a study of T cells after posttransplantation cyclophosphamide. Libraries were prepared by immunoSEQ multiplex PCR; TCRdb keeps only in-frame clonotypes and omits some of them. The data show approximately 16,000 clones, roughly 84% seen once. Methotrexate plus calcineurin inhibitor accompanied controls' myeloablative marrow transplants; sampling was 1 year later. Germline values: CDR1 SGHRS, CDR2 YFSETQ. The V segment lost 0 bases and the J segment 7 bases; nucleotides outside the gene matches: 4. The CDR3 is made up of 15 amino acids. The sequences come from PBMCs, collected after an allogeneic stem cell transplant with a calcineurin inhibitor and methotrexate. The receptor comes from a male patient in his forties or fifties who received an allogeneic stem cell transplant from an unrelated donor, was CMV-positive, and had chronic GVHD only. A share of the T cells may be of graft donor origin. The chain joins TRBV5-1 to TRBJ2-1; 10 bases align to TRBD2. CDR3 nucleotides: TGCGCCAGCAGCTTGGAGCTAGCGGGGGCTAATGAGCAGTTCTTC. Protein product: CASSLELAGANEQFF.